This T cell receptor beta chain was obtained from a study of cytomegalovirus exposure and HLA in healthy donors. Regarding the study as a whole: As was reported, the HLA-A and HLA-B alleles of most subjects were accurately predicted from TCR beta sequences. Later analysis placed DRB1 highest and HLA-C lowest in TCR association rates, which differed by HLA locus.

For this clone: The antigen remains undetermined.

V lost 4 bases, J lost 1 base, and 2 bases stayed unmatched. The CDR3 runs to 14 residues. Looked up from germline, CDR1 is ENHRY and CDR2 is SYGVKD. Use of 60 Vbeta and 13 Jbeta primers characterized the PCR. Sequencing was performed with immunoSEQ multiplex PCR; in TCRdb, only in-frame clones are kept and a portion is missing. The repertoire holds more than 140,000 clones, 64% seen once, with roughly 3.1% in the top ten. The chain is built from TRBV10-3 and TRBJ1-1; 8 bases align to TRBD1. This clonotype was sampled from a woman in her thirties in good health and CMV-seropositive. Sequenced: PBMCs. CDR3 coding DNA: TGTGCCATCAGTGGGACAGGGAGGAACACTGAAGCTTTCTTT. This gives the protein CAISGTGRNTEAFF.